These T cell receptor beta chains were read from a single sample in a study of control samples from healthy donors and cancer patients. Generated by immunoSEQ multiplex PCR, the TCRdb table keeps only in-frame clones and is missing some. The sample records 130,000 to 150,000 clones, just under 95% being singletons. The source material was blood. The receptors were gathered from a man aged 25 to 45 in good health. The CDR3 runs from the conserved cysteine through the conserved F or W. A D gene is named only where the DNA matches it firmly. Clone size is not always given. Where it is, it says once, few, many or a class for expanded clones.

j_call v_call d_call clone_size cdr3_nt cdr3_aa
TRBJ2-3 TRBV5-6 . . TGTGCCAGCAGCTTAGCAGATACGCAGTATTTT CASSLADTQYF
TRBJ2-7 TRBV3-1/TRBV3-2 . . TGTGCCAGCAGCAGGATGAACGAGCAGTACTTC CASSRMNEQYF
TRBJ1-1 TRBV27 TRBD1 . TGTGCCAGCAGTTCACGACAGGGGGCTGGGGTCACTGAAGCTTTCTTT CASSSRQGAGVTEAFF
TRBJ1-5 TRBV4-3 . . TGCGCCAGCAGCCAAGGTATAGCTTACCAGCCCCAGCATTTT CASSQGIAYQPQHF
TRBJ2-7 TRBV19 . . TGTGCCAGTAGCCGCTACAGGGGAGGAGGCTACGAGCAGTACTTC CASSRYRGGGYEQYF
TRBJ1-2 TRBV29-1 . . TGCAGCGCTCAACAGGAGAACTATGGCTACACCTTC CSAQQENYGYTF
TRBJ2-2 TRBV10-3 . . TGTGCCATCAGTTCCTCGACAGCCCAAGTCGCCTACACCGGGGAGCTGTTTTTT CAISSSTAQVAYTGELFF
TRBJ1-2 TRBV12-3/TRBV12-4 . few TGTGCCAGCAGTTTAAGGGGCAGTTATGGCTACACCTTC CASSLRGSYGYTF
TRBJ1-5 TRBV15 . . TGTGCCACCAGCGCCCGAACTACAGGGTTCGGTCAGCCCCAGCATTTT CATSARTTGFGQPQHF
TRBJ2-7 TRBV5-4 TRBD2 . TGTGCCAGCAGCTTGTCGGGACTAGCGGGAGTTAGGGAGCAGTACTTC CASSLSGLAGVREQYF
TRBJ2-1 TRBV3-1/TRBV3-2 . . TGTGCCAGAATGAGTAGGGCAGGGATGGACAATGAGCAGTTCTTC CARMSRAGMDNEQFF
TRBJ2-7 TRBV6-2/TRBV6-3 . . TGTGCCAGCAGTTTTTTAGGTCCTACCCCGAGCTACGAGCAGTACTTC CASSFLGPTPSYEQYF
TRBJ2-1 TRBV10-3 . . TGTGCCATCAGTGACCGTCGCGGGGTACTGGACAATGAGCAGTTCTTC CAISDRRGVLDNEQFF
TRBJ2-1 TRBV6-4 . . TGTGCCAGCAGTGACTCGATAGATACCAATGAGCAGTTCTTC CASSDSIDTNEQFF
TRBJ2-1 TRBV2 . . TGTGCCAGCAGTGAAAGGCTAGCAAATGAGCAGTTCTTC CASSERLANEQFF
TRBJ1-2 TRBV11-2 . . TGTGCCAGCAGCAGTCACGGTTATGGCTACACCTTC CASSSHGYGYTF
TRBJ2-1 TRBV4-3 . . TGCGCCAGCAGCCAAGAGAGGGAGGGGGTAAAGCAGTTCTTC CASSQEREGVKQFF
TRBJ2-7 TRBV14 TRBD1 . TGTGCCAGCAGTCGTGGGACAGGGGGCGAGCAGTACTTC CASSRGTGGEQYF
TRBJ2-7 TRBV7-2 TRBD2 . TGTGCCAGCAGCTTAACTAGCGGGAGGGTTTACGAGCAGTACTTC CASSLTSGRVYEQYF
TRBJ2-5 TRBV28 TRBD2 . TGTGCCAGCATGGGGGGACTAGCGGAAGAGACCCAGTACTTC CASMGGLAEETQYF
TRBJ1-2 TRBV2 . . TGTGCCAGAACCCTACAGGGTTTGGATGGCTACACCTTC CARTLQGLDGYTF
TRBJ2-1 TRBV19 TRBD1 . TGTGCCAGTAGTACCCCAGGGGGCTACAATGAGCAGTTCTTC CASSTPGGYNEQFF
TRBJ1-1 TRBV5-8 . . TGTGCCAGCAGATACCGACGGAGAGTGAACACTGAAGCTTTCTTT CASRYRRRVNTEAFF
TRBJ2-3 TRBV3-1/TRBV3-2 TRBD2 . TGTGCCAGCAGCCAAGGGACTAGCGGGACTGGTAGTGCAGATACGCAGTATTTT CASSQGTSGTGSADTQYF
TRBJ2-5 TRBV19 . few TGTGCCAGTAGGGCCCGGGACCAGCGTCGAGAGACCCAGTACTTC CASRARDQRRETQYF
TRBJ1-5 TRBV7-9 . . TGTGCCAGCAGCTTAGGGGCTAATCAGCCCCAGCATTTT CASSLGANQPQHF
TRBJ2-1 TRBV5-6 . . TGTGCCAGCAGCCGGGACCCCGGACCCTACAATGAGCAGTTCTTC CASSRDPGPYNEQFF
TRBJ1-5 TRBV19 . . TGTGCCAGTAGTACGGCAGCGGCCCGAAAAAATAGCAATCAGCCCCAGCATTTT CASSTAAARKNSNQPQHF
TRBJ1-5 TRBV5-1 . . TGCGCCAGCAGCTTGTCGGACAGTGGGCAGCCCCAGCATTTT CASSLSDSGQPQHF
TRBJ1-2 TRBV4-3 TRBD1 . TGCGCCAGCAGCCACAGGGGGGAGGTTGGTGGCTACACCTTC CASSHRGEVGGYTF
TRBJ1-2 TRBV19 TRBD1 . TGTGCCAGTAGTGGACCGGGACAGGGCCTCTATGGCTACACCTTC CASSGPGQGLYGYTF
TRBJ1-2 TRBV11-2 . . TGTGCCAGCAGCTTAACAGGCTTCAGCGGCTACACCTTC CASSLTGFSGYTF
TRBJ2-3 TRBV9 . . TGTGCCAGCAGCGTATCTTGGGGCGGGAGCACAGATACGCAGTATTTT CASSVSWGGSTDTQYF
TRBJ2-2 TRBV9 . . TGTGCCAGCAGCGTAGTTGGAACGTGGGGGGGCGCCACCGGGGAGCTGTTTTTT CASSVVGTWGGATGELFF
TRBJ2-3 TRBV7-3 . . TGTGCCAGCAGCTCCTATCGCACAGATACGCAGTATTTT CASSSYRTDTQYF
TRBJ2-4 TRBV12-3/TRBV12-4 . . TGTGCCAGCAGGGGCCCGGGGCTGGACATTCAGTACTTC CASRGPGLDIQYF
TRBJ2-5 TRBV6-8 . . TGTGCCAGCAGCCTATTTGGAAATCGGATCCAGTACTTC CASSLFGNRIQYF
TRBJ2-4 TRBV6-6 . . TGTGCCAGCAGTTACTCATCAGGCGGCGCCAAAAACATTCAGTACTTC CASSYSSGGAKNIQYF
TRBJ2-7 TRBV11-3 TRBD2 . TGTGCCAGCAGCTTAGGAGGGACTAGCGTCTACGAGCAGTACTTC CASSLGGTSVYEQYF
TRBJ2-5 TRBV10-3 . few TGTGCCATCAGTGAGTCCGGATCGGGGGCGAGACAGACCCAGTACTTC CAISESGSGARQTQYF